These T cell receptor beta chains were read from a single sample in a study of T cells of healthy individuals. TCRdb passed the 5' RACE reads through MiXCR, listing each CDR3 protein once. Of about 57,000 distinct CDR3 sequences detected, 15% to 20% appear once; the ten largest clones hold about 4.7%. All receptors derive from a human donor in good health. Both conserved end residues are part of each CDR3. The D gene is left open where the match is weak. Only some rows state a clone size, as once, few, many or a class for expanded clones.

D: -; J: TRBJ2-5; V: TRBV24-1; size: few; CDR3: CATSPAGDLQETQYF; DNA: TGTGCCACCAGTCCCGCAGGGGACCTTCAAGAGACCCAGTACTTC
D: -; J: TRBJ2-7; V: TRBV5-1; size: -; CDR3: CASTQGGGSYEQYF; DNA: TGCGCCAGCACCCAGGGGGGGGGATCCTACGAGCAGTACTTC
D: TRBD1; J: TRBJ2-5; V: TRBV5-4; size: many; CDR3: CASSPGTGVQETQYF; DNA: TGTGCCAGCAGCCCCGGGACAGGGGTCCAAGAGACCCAGTACTTC
D: TRBD1; J: TRBJ2-1; V: TRBV15; size: -; CDR3: CATSRGPRQGAFNEQFF; DNA: TGTGCCACCAGCAGGGGCCCGAGACAGGGGGCATTCAATGAGCAGTTCTTC
D: TRBD1; J: TRBJ2-7; V: TRBV29-1; size: few; CDR3: CSVVGIRDRNYEQYF; DNA: TGCAGCGTTGTGGGAATCCGGGACAGGAACTACGAGCAGTACTTC
D: TRBD1; J: TRBJ2-1; V: TRBV12-3/TRBV12-4; size: many; CDR3: CASNLGTGRNEQFF; DNA: TGTGCCAGCAACCTCGGGACAGGGAGGAATGAGCAGTTCTTC
D: -; J: TRBJ2-5; V: TRBV11-3; size: few; CDR3: CASSRTEGEETQYF; DNA: TGTGCCAGCAGCCGGACCGAAGGGGAAGAGACCCAGTACTTC
D: -; J: TRBJ2-7; V: TRBV7-6; size: few; CDR3: CASSLAKAYEQYF; DNA: TGTGCCAGCAGCTTAGCGAAGGCATACGAGCAGTACTTC
D: -; J: TRBJ1-6; V: TRBV4-1; size: many; CDR3: CASSQVGGNSPLHF; DNA: TGCGCCAGCAGCCAGGTAGGGGGTAATTCACCCCTCCACTTT
D: -; J: TRBJ2-7; V: TRBV2; size: many; CDR3: CASMAGRGTYEQYF; DNA: TGTGCCAGCATGGCGGGACGTGGCACCTACGAGCAGTACTTC
D: -; J: TRBJ1-4; V: TRBV28; size: few; CDR3: CASSSFSGGNNEKLFF; DNA: TGTGCCAGCAGTTCCTTCTCGGGCGGCAATAATGAAAAACTGTTTTTT
D: -; J: TRBJ2-3; V: TRBV7-6; size: few; CDR3: CASSPLRGVTPGTGSTDTQYF; DNA: TGTGCCAGCAGCCCGCTCCGGGGCGTAACCCCGGGAACAGGGAGCACAGATACGCAGTATTTT
D: -; J: TRBJ2-5; V: TRBV27; size: many; CDR3: CASSLGGVETQYF; DNA: TGTGCCAGCAGTTTAGGAGGGGTGGAGACCCAGTACTTC
D: -; J: TRBJ1-2; V: TRBV4-1; size: -; CDR3: CASSENFNYGYTF; DNA: TGCGCCAGCAGTGAGAATTTTAACTATGGCTACACCTTC
D: -; J: TRBJ2-2; V: TRBV7-3; size: -; CDR3: CASSLTGGNRETGELFF; DNA: TGTGCCAGCAGCTTAACGGGCGGCAACAGGGAGACCGGGGAGCTGTTTTTT
D: TRBD2; J: TRBJ2-3; V: TRBV11-2; size: -; CDR3: CASSPTTTSGGADTQYF; DNA: TGTGCCAGCAGCCCGACAACGACTAGCGGGGGGGCGGATACGCAGTATTTT
D: -; J: TRBJ1-5; V: TRBV6-1; size: once; CDR3: CASRGTINQPQHF; DNA: TGTGCCAGCAGGGGGACCATCAATCAGCCCCAGCATTTT
D: -; J: TRBJ2-7; V: TRBV10-3; size: many; CDR3: CAISKDSYEQYF; DNA: TGTGCCATCAGTAAGGACAGTTACGAGCAGTACTTC
D: TRBD2; J: TRBJ2-3; V: TRBV7-3; size: few; CDR3: CASSSIAGGYTDTQYF; DNA: TGTGCCAGCAGCTCCATAGCGGGAGGTTACACAGATACGCAGTATTTT
D: -; J: TRBJ2-1; V: TRBV9; size: few; CDR3: CASSVSGEGEQFF; DNA: TGTGCCAGCAGCGTTTCAGGAGAGGGTGAGCAGTTCTTC
D: -; J: TRBJ2-7; V: TRBV12-3/TRBV12-4; size: many; CDR3: CASSSGSHGEQYF; DNA: TGTGCCAGCAGTTCCGGGAGCCACGGCGAGCAGTACTTC
D: -; J: TRBJ1-1; V: TRBV18; size: -; CDR3: CASSHRHREGTEAFF; DNA: TGTGCCAGCTCACACAGGCACAGGGAAGGGACTGAAGCTTTCTTT
D: -; J: TRBJ2-5; V: TRBV5-6; size: few; CDR3: CASSLGGAQETQYF; DNA: TGTGCCAGCAGCTTGGGAGGGGCGCAAGAGACCCAGTACTTC
D: -; J: TRBJ2-7; V: TRBV28; size: -; CDR3: CASSFDGPPYEQYF; DNA: TGTGCCAGCAGTTTCGATGGGCCTCCCTACGAGCAGTACTTC
D: -; J: TRBJ1-6; V: TRBV6-5; size: few; CDR3: CASSYPGQKSRTSPLHF; DNA: TGTGCCAGCAGTTATCCGGGACAAAAATCGAGGACTTCACCCCTCCACTTT
D: -; J: TRBJ2-1; V: TRBV6-5; size: -; CDR3: CASIQKLPSNEQFF; DNA: TGTGCCAGCATCCAAAAGCTCCCTTCTAATGAGCAGTTCTTC
D: TRBD2; J: TRBJ2-3; V: TRBV4-1; size: -; CDR3: CASSHPREGGTDTQYF; DNA: TGCGCCAGCAGCCATCCCCGGGAGGGGGGCACAGATACGCAGTATTTT
D: TRBD1; J: TRBJ2-7; V: TRBV12-3/TRBV12-4; size: many; CDR3: CASSLTNGDRGDEQYF; DNA: TGTGCCAGCAGTTTAACAAACGGAGACAGGGGTGACGAGCAGTACTTC
D: -; J: TRBJ1-4; V: TRBV28; size: many; CDR3: CASRNWGLRDEKLFF; DNA: TGTGCCAGCAGAAATTGGGGGCTCCGGGATGAAAAACTGTTTTTT
D: -; J: TRBJ2-7; V: TRBV20-1; size: many; CDR3: CSARVEAGVYEQYF; DNA: TGCAGTGCTAGAGTCGAGGCAGGGGTCTACGAGCAGTACTTC
D: TRBD2; J: TRBJ2-7; V: TRBV12-3/TRBV12-4; size: -; CDR3: CATGTSGFVWEQYF; DNA: TGTGCCACCGGGACTAGCGGATTCGTCTGGGAGCAGTACTTC
D: TRBD2; J: TRBJ2-5; V: TRBV20-1; size: many; CDR3: CSARIRGGWGETQYF; DNA: TGCAGTGCTAGAATCCGGGGGGGATGGGGAGAGACCCAGTACTTC
D: TRBD1; J: TRBJ2-5; V: TRBV28; size: many; CDR3: CASSPTGWESQYF; DNA: TGTGCCAGCAGCCCGACAGGGTGGGAGAGCCAGTACTTC
D: TRBD2; J: TRBJ2-7; V: TRBV4-1; size: many; CDR3: CASSQGGLAGVEQYF; DNA: TGCGCCAGCAGCCAAGGGGGGCTAGCGGGAGTTGAGCAGTACTTC
D: -; J: TRBJ2-7; V: TRBV28; size: few; CDR3: CASRTGFYEQYF; DNA: TGTGCCAGCAGAACGGGGTTCTACGAGCAGTACTTC
D: TRBD2; J: TRBJ2-7; V: TRBV6-5; size: many; CDR3: CASSYGGLAGVQYF; DNA: TGTGCCAGCAGTTACGGTGGACTAGCGGGAGTGCAGTACTTC
D: -; J: TRBJ1-1; V: TRBV9; size: few; CDR3: CASSLGTGTSHMNTEAFF; DNA: TGTGCCAGCAGCTTAGGGACCGGGACATCTCACATGAACACTGAAGCTTTCTTT
D: TRBD2; J: TRBJ2-7; V: TRBV7-2; size: many; CDR3: CASSFGSGSVSYEQYF; DNA: TGTGCCAGCAGCTTTGGTAGCGGGAGTGTGTCCTACGAGCAGTACTTC